The 7 T cell receptor beta chains below come from one sample, sequenced in a study of CD8 T cells in Susac syndrome. Random hexamers were used to reverse transcribe an amount of roughly 0.45 to 1 ug RNA. TCRdb analysed the immunoSEQ multiplex PCR reads with MiXCR anew, one entry per CDR3 protein. Of under 110,000 distinct CDR3 sequences in the sample, 94% were seen once. The source material was CD8+ T cells from PBMCs. All receptors derive from a human donor with Susac syndrome.

This clonotype was counted once. The chain employs TRBV27 and TRBJ2-3; D might be TRBD2 (6 bases). V lost 6 bases, J lost 5 bases, and 15 bases lay in between. The CDR3 has 14 residues. From germline, CDR1 is MNHEY and CDR2 SMNVEV (reference sequence). The CDR3 spells CASRRGGPQDTQYF. For the CDR3, the DNA is TGTGCCAGCAGGCGGGGCGGGCCGCAAGATACGCAGTATTTT.

The chain links TRBV7-9 to TRBJ1-2; 10 bases align to TRBD1. Germline CDR1 and CDR2: SEHNR and FQNEAQ (reference sequence). This CDR3 contains 16 residues. With V trimmed by 5 bases and J by 2 bases, 8 bases remained unmatched. The CDR3 sequence: CASSPSDRGRNYGYTF. CDR3 nucleotide sequence: TGTGCCAGCAGCCCCTCGGACAGGGGGAGGAACTATGGCTACACCTTC.

This chain links TRBV6-2 or TRBV6-3 with TRBJ2-1, with 8 bases aligning to TRBD1. V trimming: 6 bases; J trimming: 4 bases; junction bases outside the gene matches: 8. The V gene's germline CDR1 is MNHEY and CDR2 SVGEGT. The CDR3 runs 15 residues. The CDR3 region has the DNA TGTGCCAGCAGCACCGACAGGGGTTCGTACAATGAGCAGTTCTTC. This gives the protein CASSTDRGSYNEQFF.

The chain is built from TRBV20-1 and TRBJ2-7, with 7 bases aligning to TRBD1. The CDR3 totals 13 residues. Trimming removed 3 bases from V and 0 bases from J; junction bases left unmatched: 2. Germline V gene lookup returns CDR1 DFQATT and CDR2 SNEGSKA (reference sequence). This CDR3 is CSARPGGSYEQYF. CDR3 bases: TGCAGTGCTAGGCCAGGGGGCTCCTACGAGCAGTACTTC.

This chain links TRBV20-1 with TRBJ1-5; D is unresolved. Trimming took 0 bases from V and 6 from J, leaving 9 bases between them. Germline V gene data show CDR1 as DFQATT and CDR2 as SNEGSKA (reference sequence). CDR3 size: 13 residues. This chain's CDR3 is CSARDSYGQPQHF. DNA of the CDR3: TGCAGTGCTAGAGACAGTTACGGTCAGCCCCAGCATTTT.

This clonotype was observed once. The J gene is TRBJ2-7, the V gene TRBV7-8, with 9 bases fitting TRBD2. In germline, CDR1 is SGHVS, CDR2 FQNEAQ. Trimming took 4 bases from V and 6 from J; bases not matched to a gene: 4. This CDR3 is 13 amino acids long. CDR3 region: CASSSGLAAEQYF. The CDR3 DNA is TGTGCCAGCAGCTCGGGACTAGCAGCCGAGCAGTACTTC.

The genes are TRBV4-1 and TRBJ2-1; TRBD2 matches at 10 bases. This CDR3 contains 15 residues. The trim removed 4 bases at V and 10 bases at J, leaving 10 bases unmatched. Germline CDR1 and CDR2: MGHRA and YSYEKL. The CDR3 region is CASSLSGGLGGEQFF. The CDR3 coding sequence is TGCGCCAGCAGCCTTAGCGGGGGGCTAGGAGGGGAGCAGTTCTTC.